These 30 T cell receptor beta chains were all obtained from the same sample, sequenced in a study of shared clonotypes between healthy human individuals. Clones were read by immunoSEQ multiplex PCR, and TCRdb kept only the in-frame ones, dropping some. The profile shows roughly 850,000 clones, around 96% of them singletons. Naive CD8 cells were CD45RO-negative, positively selected for CCR7, excluding terminally differentiated effector memory CD45RA+ cells. The specimen was naive CD8+ T cells sorted from blood. The source is a man between 25 and 39 years old in good health.

The chain uses TRBV9 and TRBJ2-7, with D unclear. This CDR3 is 14 amino acids long. Trimming took off 4 bases at V and 3 bases at J, with 14 bases between the two ends. Germline-derived CDR1 and CDR2 are SGDLS and YYNGEE. CDR3 region: CASSSEGEGYEQYF. The CDR3 DNA is TGTGCCAGCAGCTCTGAAGGTGAAGGCTACGAGCAGTACTTC.

This clone came up a few times. V gene TRBV27 combines with J gene TRBJ2-1; the D gene is possibly TRBD1 (5 bases). Germline CDR1 is MNHEY and CDR2 is SMNVEV (reference sequence). CDR3 length: 14 amino acids. V lost 5 bases to trimming and J lost 8 bases, with 16 bases between them. CDR3 protein: CASSVDKNSYEQFF. DNA of the CDR3: TGTGCCAGCAGTGTGGACAAAAATTCCTATGAGCAGTTCTTC.

As for this clone: Within the sample, other DNA sequences also encode this same CDR3. The chain has TRBV7-9 and TRBJ2-7; 10 nucleotides align to TRBD1. The CDR3 contains 14 residues. Germline values: CDR1 SEHNR, CDR2 FQNEAQ (reference sequence). The V segment lost 5 bases and the J segment 4 bases; nucleotides outside the gene matches: 5. In DNA, the CDR3 is TGTGCCAGCAGCCCCGGGACAGGGGCATACGAGCAGTACTTC. It yields the protein CASSPGTGAYEQYF.

The chain uses TRBV14 and TRBJ2-1, with 7 nucleotides matching TRBD2. Germline V CDR1 and CDR2: SGHDN, FVKESK. CDR3 size: 13 residues. V was pared by 2 bases and J by 7 bases, with 2 bases of the junction left unmatched. CDR3 loop: CASSQWRGNEQFF. CDR3 sequence (DNA): TGTGCCAGCAGCCAATGGCGGGGGAATGAGCAGTTCTTC.

The chain recombines TRBV21-1 with TRBJ1-3; the table's D gene call, TRBD1, was not cross checked with the DNA. TRBV21-1 is assigned pseudogene status. This CDR3 contains 18 residues. Here the CDR3 DNA reads TGTGCCAGCACTCGACAGGGGAGAAAAGGAGCCTCTGGAAACACCATATATTTT. It specifies CASTRQGRKGASGNTIYF.

The CDR3 is CASRDRRAETQYF. DNA of the CDR3: TGTGCCAGCAGGGACAGGAGAGCGGAGACCCAGTACTTC. This sequence joins TRBV6-5 and TRBJ2-5, with 7 bases fitting TRBD1. Germline-derived CDR1 and CDR2 are MNHEY and SVGAGI. The CDR3 has 13 residues. After removal of 6 bases from V and 5 bases from J, the junction contained 6 bases not matched to a gene.

This sequence joins TRBV5-5 and TRBJ2-3; D not resolved. Germline V gene sequence: CDR1 SGHKS, CDR2 YYEKEE (reference sequence). V was cut by 7 bases and J by 6 bases, with 6 bases left in between. The CDR3 is 10 residues long. DNA for the CDR3: TGTGCCAGCGACGCCGATACGCAGTATTTT. It is translated as CASDADTQYF.

The chain combines TRBV28 with TRBJ2-7; 8 bases align to TRBD1. V was pared by 5 bases and J by 2 bases, with 5 bases of the junction left unmatched. Germline-derived CDR1 and CDR2 are MDHEN and SYDVKM. The CDR3 contains 14 residues. CDR3 loop: CASSRTGNPYEQYF. The CDR3 bases are TGTGCCAGCAGTCGGACAGGGAATCCCTACGAGCAGTACTTC.

V is TRBV5-1 and J is TRBJ2-1; 9 positions agree with TRBD1. V dropped 3 bases and J dropped 3; count of bases not matched to a gene: 4. This CDR3 region has 15 residues. Germline CDR1 SGHRS, CDR2 YFSETQ. The CDR3 region has the DNA TGCGCCAGCAGCTACCGGGACAGGGTCTACAATGAGCAGTTCTTC. Its protein product is CASSYRDRVYNEQFF.

The chain combines TRBV19 with TRBJ2-7; possibly TRBD2 for D (6 bases). Germline V gene data show CDR1 as LNHDA and CDR2 as SQIVND (reference sequence). This CDR3 region has 15 residues. Trimming shortened V by 4 bases and J by 1 base, and 14 bases separated the two germline ends. CDR3 coding DNA: TGTGCCAGTAGTAGTCGGGACTCCTTATCCTACGAGCAGTACTTC. Its translation: CASSSRDSLSYEQYF.

This sequence joins TRBV30 and TRBJ2-7, with 8 positions matching TRBD1. Trimming took 3 bases from V and 0 from J; bases not matched to a gene: 10. Germline CDR1 GTSNPN, CDR2 SVGIG (reference sequence). CDR3 length: 16 residues. CDR3 in DNA: TGTGCCTGGAGCCCCATCCGGGACAGGAGCTCCTACGAGCAGTACTTC. This codes for CAWSPIRDRSSYEQYF.

This chain connects TRBV7-2 to TRBJ2-3; D is unclear. The V end lost 2 bases, the J end lost 1 base, and 7 bases lay between the germline ends. Germline V CDR1 and CDR2: SGHTA, FQGNSA. The CDR3 loop spans 14 amino acids. The chain's CDR3 is CASSLNMGTDTQYF. CDR3 DNA sequence: TGTGCCAGCAGCTTAAATATGGGCACAGATACGCAGTATTTT.

J is TRBJ2-7 and V is TRBV27; the D is unclear. The germline V gene encodes CDR1 MNHEY and CDR2 SMNVEV (reference sequence). The CDR3 runs to 13 residues. V was clipped by 3 bases and J by 3 bases, with 9 bases between them. CDR3 nucleotides: TGTGCCAGCAGTTTGGGCAGACGCTACGAGCAGTACTTC. Translated, it gives CASSLGRRYEQYF.

CDR3 DNA: TGCAGCGTTGTACAGGGAGTACAGTCTCCCACAGATACGCAGTATTTT. Its translation: CSVVQGVQSPTDTQYF. The chain is built from TRBV29-1 and TRBJ2-3; D is perhaps TRBD1 (6 bases). Germline V gene lookup returns CDR1 SQVTM and CDR2 ANQGSEA. Deletions cut 4 bases from V and 2 bases from J, with 19 bases between. This CDR3 has 16 amino acids.

The chain joins TRBV14 to TRBJ2-1; 9 bases fit TRBD2. The CDR3 runs 16 residues. Trimming at V came to 6 bases and at J to 10 bases, leaving 16 bases not matched to a gene. The germline V gene encodes CDR1 SGHDN and CDR2 FVKESK. CDR3 region: CASRGTAGGPGWEQFF. DNA of the CDR3: TGTGCCAGCAGGGGGACGGCGGGAGGGCCAGGATGGGAGCAGTTCTTC.

This clone was recorded once. This chain joins TRBV27 and TRBJ2-2; D might be TRBD2 (6 bases). This CDR3 has 17 amino acids. Germline CDR1 and CDR2: MNHEY and SMNVEV (reference sequence). Between the trimmed V and J ends, which lost 4 bases and 8 bases, there was a span of 23 bases. Written as DNA, the CDR3 is TGTGCCAGCAGTTCCTTTCCCGGGACTTTTCTTTCGGGGGAGCTGTTTTTT. Its protein is CASSSFPGTFLSGELFF.

This rearrangement joins TRBV27 to TRBJ2-7; TRBD2 matches 11 bases. Germline CDR1 and CDR2: MNHEY and SMNVEV (reference sequence). The trim removed 0 bases at V and 3 bases at J, leaving 4 bases unmatched. This CDR3 spans 16 amino acids. The CDR3 loop reads CASSLSVGTSGYEQYF. The CDR3 bases are TGTGCCAGCAGTTTATCGGTGGGGACTAGCGGCTACGAGCAGTACTTC.

This chain connects TRBV27 to TRBJ2-7; D uncertain. CDR3 length: 14 amino acids. From germline, CDR1 is MNHEY and CDR2 SMNVEV (reference sequence). V shed 5 bases and J shed 1 base, with 12 bases lying between them. The DNA for the CDR3 is TGTGCCAGCAGTCACATCGACACTTCCTACGAGCAGTACTTC. Translation gives CASSHIDTSYEQYF.

The chain joins TRBV6-5 to TRBJ1-5, with a tentative D call TRBD1 (5 bases). Germline values: CDR1 MNHEY, CDR2 SVGAGI. The CDR3 is made up of 13 amino acids. The V gene lost 8 bases and the J gene lost 5 bases, with 13 bases spanning the gap. The CDR3 protein is CASRIRGYQPQHF. The CDR3 DNA follows: TGTGCCAGCCGAATCCGGGGCTATCAGCCCCAGCATTTT.

The chain links TRBV11-2 to TRBJ2-5; perhaps TRBD2 as D (5 bases). V lost 0 bases to trimming and J lost 1 base, with 9 bases between them. The CDR3 spans 15 residues. Germline V gene data show CDR1 as SGHAT and CDR2 as FQNNGV. The CDR3 protein is CASSLEASSQETQYF. CDR3 nucleotide sequence: TGTGCCAGCAGCTTAGAGGCTAGCAGCCAAGAGACCCAGTACTTC.

On this clone itself: Distinct nucleotide sequences in the sample also encode this CDR3. The rearrangement uses TRBV29-1 and TRBJ2-1, with D uncertain. Between the trimmed V and J ends, which lost 5 bases and 8 bases, there was a span of 7 bases. The CDR3 length is 10 residues. Germline V lookup: CDR1 SQVTM, CDR2 ANQGSEA. The CDR3 reads CSVRGDEQFF. The DNA for the CDR3 is TGCAGCGTTAGAGGAGATGAGCAGTTCTTC.

The V and J genes are TRBV4-1 and TRBJ1-5; possibly TRBD1 for D (6 bases). Trimming left V 2 bases short and J 6 bases short, with 14 bases between. Per the germline V gene, CDR1 is MGHRA and CDR2 is YSYEKL. The CDR3 sequence is 15 residues long. The chain's CDR3 is CASSQYDQGGQPQHF. In DNA, the CDR3 is TGCGCCAGCAGCCAATACGACCAAGGGGGTCAGCCCCAGCATTTT.

This clone was observed a single time. The chain employs TRBV7-8 and TRBJ1-1; D not resolved. V lost 1 base and J 6 bases, leaving 15 bases between the germline ends. The CDR3 spans 15 residues. CDR1 and CDR2 (germline): SGHVS, FQNEAQ. CDR3 sequence (DNA): TGTGCCAGCAGCTTAGGTCCACGAGGTGGGGCTGAAGCTTTCTTT. Translated, it gives CASSLGPRGGAEAFF.

The CDR3 nucleotides are TGCACCAGCAGCCACACAGATACGCAGTATTTT. The encoded protein is CTSSHTDTQYF. J is TRBJ2-3 and V is TRBV1. TRBV1 is flagged as a pseudogene. This CDR3 comprises 11 residues.

The chain employs TRBV5-6 and TRBJ2-7, with TRBD1 matching over 8 bases. Unmatched junction bases numbered 9, after V lost 2 bases and J lost 2 bases. Germline CDR1 and CDR2: SGHDT and YYEEEE. The CDR3 is 16 residues long. CDR3 DNA sequence: TGTGCCAGCAGCTTCGCCGGGACAGGTAACCCCTACGAGCAGTACTTC. Translation: CASSFAGTGNPYEQYF.

V and J are TRBV18 and TRBJ2-1; no firm D call. This CDR3 spans 16 amino acids. Trimming took off 1 base at V and 4 bases at J, with 14 bases between the two ends. Germline CDR1 and CDR2: KGHSH and LQKENI. This CDR3 is CASSPRTSQSYNEQFF. Here the CDR3 DNA reads TGTGCCAGCTCACCACGTACCTCACAGAGTTACAATGAGCAGTTCTTC.

The chain combines TRBV6-5 with TRBJ1-2; 8 nucleotides agree with TRBD1. V lost 6 bases to trimming and J lost 2 bases; unmatched junction nucleotides: 8. The length of the CDR3 is 15 residues. Per germline, CDR1 MNHEY and CDR2 SVGAGI. The CDR3 sequence: CASRGRQGTNYGYTF. CDR3 coding DNA: TGTGCCAGCAGAGGGAGACAGGGGACGAACTATGGCTACACCTTC.

The V gene is TRBV9, the J gene TRBJ2-7; perhaps D is TRBD1 or TRBD2 (6 bases each). CDR1 and CDR2 (germline): SGDLS, YYNGEE. Trimming took 4 bases from V and 7 from J, leaving 18 bases between them. The length of the CDR3 is 14 residues. The CDR3 nucleotides read TGTGCCAGCAGCCCGCCCGGGGGCGCGGGGGAGCAGTACTTC. Encoded protein: CASSPPGGAGEQYF.

The chain uses TRBV2 and TRBJ2-1; possibly TRBD1 or TRBD2 for D (5 bases each). Germline lookup yields CDR1 SNHLY and CDR2 FYNNEI. This CDR3 has 16 residues. Trimming pared 8 bases from V and 3 bases from J, leaving 20 bases between. The CDR3 region has the DNA TGTGCCAGCGGGGCTGGAACTAGTACCCGCTACAATGAGCAGTTCTTC. This encodes CASGAGTSTRYNEQFF.

V usage is TRBV6-6 and J usage is TRBJ2-5, with 10 bases aligning to TRBD2. The CDR3 length is 12 residues. The junction had 12 bases not matched to a gene; V was cut back by 10 bases and J by 13 bases. Germline CDR1 reads MNHNY; CDR2 reads SVGAGI (reference sequence). The CDR3 here is CATRTSGGGGYF. For the CDR3, the DNA is TGTGCCACCCGGACTAGCGGAGGGGGAGGGTACTTC.